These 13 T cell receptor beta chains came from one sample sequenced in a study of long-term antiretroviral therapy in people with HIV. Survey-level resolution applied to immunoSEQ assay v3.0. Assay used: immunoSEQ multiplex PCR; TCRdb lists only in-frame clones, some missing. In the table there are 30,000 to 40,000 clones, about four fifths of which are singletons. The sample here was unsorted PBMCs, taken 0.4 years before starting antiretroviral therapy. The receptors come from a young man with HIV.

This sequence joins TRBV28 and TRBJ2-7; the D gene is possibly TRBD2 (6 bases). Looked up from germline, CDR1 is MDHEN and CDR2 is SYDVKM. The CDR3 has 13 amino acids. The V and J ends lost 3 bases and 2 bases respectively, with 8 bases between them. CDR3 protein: CASSFSGTYEQYF. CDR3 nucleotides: TGTGCCAGCAGTTTTAGCGGTACCTACGAGCAGTACTTC.

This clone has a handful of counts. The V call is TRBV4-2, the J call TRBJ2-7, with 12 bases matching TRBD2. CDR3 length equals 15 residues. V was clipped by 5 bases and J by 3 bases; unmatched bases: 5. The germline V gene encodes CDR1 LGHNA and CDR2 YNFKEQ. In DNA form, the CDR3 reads TGTGCCAGCAGCAGTCGACTAGCGGGGGACTACGAGCAGTACTTC. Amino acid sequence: CASSSRLAGDYEQYF.

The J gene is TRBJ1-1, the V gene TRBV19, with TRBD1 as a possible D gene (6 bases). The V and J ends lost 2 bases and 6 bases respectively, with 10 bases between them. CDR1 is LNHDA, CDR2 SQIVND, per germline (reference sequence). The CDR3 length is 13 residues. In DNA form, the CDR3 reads TGTGCCAGTAGTATAAGGGAGGGGGCTGAAGCTTTCTTT. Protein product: CASSIREGAEAFF.

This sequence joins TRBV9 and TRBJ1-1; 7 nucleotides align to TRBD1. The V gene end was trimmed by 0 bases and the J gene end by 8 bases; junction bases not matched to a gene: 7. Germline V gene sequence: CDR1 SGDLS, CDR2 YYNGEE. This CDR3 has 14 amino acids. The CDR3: CASSVVGHRGEAFF. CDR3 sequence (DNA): TGTGCCAGCAGCGTAGTGGGACACAGGGGAGAAGCTTTCTTT.

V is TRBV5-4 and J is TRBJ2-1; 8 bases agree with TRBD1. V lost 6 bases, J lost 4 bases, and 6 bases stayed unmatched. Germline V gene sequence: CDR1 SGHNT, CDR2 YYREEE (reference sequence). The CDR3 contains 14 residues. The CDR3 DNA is TGTGCCAGCATCGAACAGGGGGTTTACAATGAGCAGTTCTTC. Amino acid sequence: CASIEQGVYNEQFF.

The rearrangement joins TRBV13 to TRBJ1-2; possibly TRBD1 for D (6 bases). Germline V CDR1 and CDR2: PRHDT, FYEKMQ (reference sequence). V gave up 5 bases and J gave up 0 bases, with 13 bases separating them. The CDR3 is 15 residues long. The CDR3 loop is CASSPGVRANYGYTF. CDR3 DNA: TGTGCCAGCAGCCCAGGGGTCAGGGCTAACTATGGCTACACCTTC.

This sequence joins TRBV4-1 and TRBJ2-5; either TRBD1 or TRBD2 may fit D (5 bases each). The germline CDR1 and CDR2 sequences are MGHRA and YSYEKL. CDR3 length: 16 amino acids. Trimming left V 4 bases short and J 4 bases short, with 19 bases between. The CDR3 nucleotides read TGCGCCAGCAGCCTCCGCACCGGGGCCGGGCGAGAGACCCAGTACTTC. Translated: CASSLRTGAGRETQYF.

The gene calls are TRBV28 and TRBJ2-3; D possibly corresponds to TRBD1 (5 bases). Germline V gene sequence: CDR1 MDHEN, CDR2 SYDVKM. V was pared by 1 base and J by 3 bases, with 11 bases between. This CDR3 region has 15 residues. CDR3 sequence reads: CASSLSRRGTDTQYF. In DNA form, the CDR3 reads TGTGCCAGCAGTTTATCCCGAAGGGGTACAGATACGCAGTATTTT.

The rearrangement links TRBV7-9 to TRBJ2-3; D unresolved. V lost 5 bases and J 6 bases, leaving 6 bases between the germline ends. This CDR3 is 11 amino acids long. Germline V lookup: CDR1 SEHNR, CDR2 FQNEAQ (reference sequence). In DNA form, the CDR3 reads TGTGCCAGCAGCCGCGACGATACGCAGTATTTT. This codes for CASSRDDTQYF. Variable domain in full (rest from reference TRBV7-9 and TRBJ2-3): DTGVSQNPRHKITKRGQNVTFRCDPISEHNRLYWYRQTLGQGPEFLTYFQNEAQLEKSRLLSDRFSAERPKGSFSTLEIQRTEQGDSAMYLCASSRDDTQYFGPGTRLTVL.

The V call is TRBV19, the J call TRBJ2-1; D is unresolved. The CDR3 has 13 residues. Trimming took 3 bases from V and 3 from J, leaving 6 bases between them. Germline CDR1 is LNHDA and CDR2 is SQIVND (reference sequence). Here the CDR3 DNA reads TGTGCCAGTAGTATCCAGTTCTACAATGAGCAGTTCTTC. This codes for CASSIQFYNEQFF.

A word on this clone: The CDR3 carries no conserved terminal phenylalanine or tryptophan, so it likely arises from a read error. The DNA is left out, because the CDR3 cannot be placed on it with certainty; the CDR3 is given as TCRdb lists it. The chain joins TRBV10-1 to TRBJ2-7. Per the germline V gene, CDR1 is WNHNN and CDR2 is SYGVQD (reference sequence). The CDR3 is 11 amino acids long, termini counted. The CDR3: CASSDPDGRSG.

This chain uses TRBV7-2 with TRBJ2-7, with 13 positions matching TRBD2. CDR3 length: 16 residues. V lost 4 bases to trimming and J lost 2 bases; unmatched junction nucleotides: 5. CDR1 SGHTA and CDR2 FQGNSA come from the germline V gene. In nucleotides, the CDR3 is TGTGCCAGCAGCTCTGGAGGGACTAGCGGGGCCTACGAGCAGTACTTC. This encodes CASSSGGTSGAYEQYF.

The CDR3: CASSKEDGAYEQYF. The CDR3 nucleotides read TGTGCCAGCAGCAAAGAGGACGGTGCCTACGAGCAGTACTTC. The rearrangement links TRBV6-5 to TRBJ2-7; D gene ambiguous. This CDR3 is built from 14 residues. The germline V gene has CDR1 MNHEY and CDR2 SVGAGI. Trimming removed 6 bases at V and 2 bases at J, with 14 bases between.